This T cell receptor beta chain was captured in a study of PD-1 blockade in classical Hodgkin lymphoma. Sequencing was performed with immunoSEQ multiplex PCR; in TCRdb, only in-frame clones are kept and a portion is missing. The sample has about 90,000 clones, 85% to 95% seen once. Every patient was affected by relapse after autologous stem cell transplantation, while exposure to brentuximab vedotin was not uniform. Responses achieved at best were complete response, partial response or progressive disease. This clone was observed a handful of times. What it binds is unknown. Study-wide findings and caveats: Unlike CD8+ TCR diversity, which did not rise significantly by C4D1, CD4+ TCR diversity did. The study found complete responders had baseline diversity similar to newly diagnosed patients. Reports indicated that newly diagnosed patients had lower baseline TCR diversity than healthy donors did.

The CDR3 is 13 residues long. The germline V gene encodes CDR1 MNHEY and CDR2 SMNVEV (reference sequence). Trimming cost V 7 bases and J 4 bases, with 11 bases left between them. This chain uses TRBV27 with TRBJ2-1, with D perhaps given as TRBD1 or TRBD2 (5 bases each). This clonotype was sampled from a human donor with classical Hodgkin lymphoma. The source was peripheral blood mononuclear cells (PBMCs), collected before the second cycle of nivolumab. The CDR3 protein is CASTRDGYNEQFF. CDR3 nucleotides: TGTGCCAGCACCAGGGACGGGTACAATGAGCAGTTCTTC.